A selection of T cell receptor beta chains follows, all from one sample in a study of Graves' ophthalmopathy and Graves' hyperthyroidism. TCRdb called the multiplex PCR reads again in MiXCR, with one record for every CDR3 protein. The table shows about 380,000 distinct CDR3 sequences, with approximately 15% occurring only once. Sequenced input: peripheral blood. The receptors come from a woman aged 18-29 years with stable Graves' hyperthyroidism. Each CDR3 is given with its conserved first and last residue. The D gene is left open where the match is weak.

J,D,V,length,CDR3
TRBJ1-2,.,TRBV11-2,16,CASSLDLGGGFYGYTF
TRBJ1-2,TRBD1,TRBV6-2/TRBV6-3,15,CASSSPRQGFYGYTF
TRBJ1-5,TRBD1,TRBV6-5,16,CASSFRQGRFSQPQHF
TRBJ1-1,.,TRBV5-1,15,CASSLVGGAGTEAFF
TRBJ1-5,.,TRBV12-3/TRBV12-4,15,CASSPQEGSNQPQHF
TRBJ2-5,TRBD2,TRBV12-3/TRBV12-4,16,CASTSRVAGGAETQYF
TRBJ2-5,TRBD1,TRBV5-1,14,CASSLGDSQETQYF
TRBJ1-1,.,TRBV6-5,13,CASRRRGDTEAFF
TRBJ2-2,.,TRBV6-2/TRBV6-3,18,CASSYYDFRQSSSGELVF
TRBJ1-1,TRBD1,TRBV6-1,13,CANLTGENTEAFF
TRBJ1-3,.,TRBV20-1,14,CSARDESSGNTIYF
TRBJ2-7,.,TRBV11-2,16,CASSLGWGREAYEQYF
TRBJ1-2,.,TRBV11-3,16,CASSLALLRSDYGYTF
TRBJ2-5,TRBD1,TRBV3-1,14,CASSHAQGAETQYF
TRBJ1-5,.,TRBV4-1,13,CASSQVMGGPQHF
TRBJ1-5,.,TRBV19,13,CATNEQGQQPQHF
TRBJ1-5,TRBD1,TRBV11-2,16,CASSDETGYLVQPQHF
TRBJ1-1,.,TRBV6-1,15,CASSDEAALNTEAFF
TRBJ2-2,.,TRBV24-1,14,CATSDGGQTGELFF
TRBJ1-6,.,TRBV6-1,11,CASGHNSPLHF
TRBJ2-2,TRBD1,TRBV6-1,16,CASSEAGGQLSRELFF
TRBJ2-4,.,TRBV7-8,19,CASSLPPRGIPLAKNIQYF
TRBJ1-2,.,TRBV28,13,CASTSEVNYGYTF
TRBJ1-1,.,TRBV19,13,CASSPWEDTEAFF
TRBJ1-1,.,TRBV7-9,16,CASSLGVGAVGAEAFF
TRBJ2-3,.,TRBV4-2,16,CASSQNVAGRTDTQYF
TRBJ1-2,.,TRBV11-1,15,CASSLREHSNYGYTF
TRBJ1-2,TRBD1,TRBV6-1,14,CASRFGTGPYGYTF
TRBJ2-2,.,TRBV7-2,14,CSSSLKRLAGELFF
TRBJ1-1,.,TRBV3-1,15,CASSQGGPKNTEAFF
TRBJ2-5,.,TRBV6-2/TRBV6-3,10,CASSYWTQYF
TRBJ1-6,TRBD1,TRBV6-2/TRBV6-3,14,CASSYGTGDAGLHF
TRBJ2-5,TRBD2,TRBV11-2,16,CASSLGSGRAAETQYF
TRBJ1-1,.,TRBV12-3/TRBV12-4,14,CASSLQLMSTEAFF
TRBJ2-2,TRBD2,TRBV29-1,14,CSVEVSGDAGELFF
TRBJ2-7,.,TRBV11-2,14,CASSLSSPFYEQYF
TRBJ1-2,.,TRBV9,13,CASSVVPGNGYTF
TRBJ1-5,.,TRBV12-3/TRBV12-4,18,CASSIRVADLYSNQPQHF
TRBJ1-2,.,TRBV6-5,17,CASSYRRWGHSNYGYTF
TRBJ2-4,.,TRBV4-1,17,CASSQSPIWGSKNIQYF
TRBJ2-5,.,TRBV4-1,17,CASSPDLLGGREETQYF
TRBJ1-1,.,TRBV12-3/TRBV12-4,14,CASSTGLLNTEAFF
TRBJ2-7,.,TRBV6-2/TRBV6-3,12,CASSRGEYEQYF
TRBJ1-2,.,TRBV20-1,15,CSARIQESSSYGYTF
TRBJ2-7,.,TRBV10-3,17,CAISEVKQWSTGLVQYF
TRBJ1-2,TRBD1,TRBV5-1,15,CASSQGDRGFVGYTF
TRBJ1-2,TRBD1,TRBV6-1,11,CASRTGTGYTF
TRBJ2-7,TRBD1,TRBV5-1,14,CASGGGQGPYEQYF
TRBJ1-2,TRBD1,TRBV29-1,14,CSVEGGQGGYGYTF
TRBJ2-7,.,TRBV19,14,CASSIDPGWNEQYF
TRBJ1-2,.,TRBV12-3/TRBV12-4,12,CASAQASYGYTF
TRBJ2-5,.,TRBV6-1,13,CASRGRGRETQYF
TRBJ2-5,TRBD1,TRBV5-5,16,CASSSFPGQGVETQYF